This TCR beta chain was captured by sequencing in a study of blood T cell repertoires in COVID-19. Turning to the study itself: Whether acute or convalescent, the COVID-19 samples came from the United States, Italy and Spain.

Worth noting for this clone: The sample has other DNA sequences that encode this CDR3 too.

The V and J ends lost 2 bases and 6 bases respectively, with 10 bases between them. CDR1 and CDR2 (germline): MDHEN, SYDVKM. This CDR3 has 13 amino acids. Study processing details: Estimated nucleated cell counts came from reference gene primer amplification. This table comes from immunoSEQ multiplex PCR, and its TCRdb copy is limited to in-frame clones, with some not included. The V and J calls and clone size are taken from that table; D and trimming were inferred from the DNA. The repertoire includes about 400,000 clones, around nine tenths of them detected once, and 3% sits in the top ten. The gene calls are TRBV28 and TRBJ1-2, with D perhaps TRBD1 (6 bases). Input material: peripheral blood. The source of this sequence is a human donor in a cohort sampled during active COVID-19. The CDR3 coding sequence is TGTGCCAGCAGTTTACCTGGGGGCGATGGCTACACCTTC. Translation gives CASSLPGGDGYTF.